The present T cell receptor (beta chain) was sequenced within a study of blood T cell repertoires in COVID-19. At the level of the study: COVID-19 samples collected from the United States, Italy and Spain covered acute and convalescent phases. The cDNA or gDNA used as material had been derived from T cells, B-cell-depleted T cells, or PBMCs.

Original handling: Nucleated cell number was recorded as an estimate derived from reference gene primer amplification. Clones were sequenced by immunoSEQ multiplex PCR, and TCRdb holds only the in-frame ones, with some missing. The V and J calls and clone size were taken over from that table, and D and trimming were inferred from the DNA. The table lists about 370,000 clones, more than 70% of them singletons. Seattle patients were enrolled during active infection and followed longitudinally. This CDR3 comprises 11 residues. CDR1 WSHSY and CDR2 SAAADI come from the germline V gene. The V end lost 4 bases, the J end lost 3 bases, and 4 bases lay between the germline ends.

The chain recombines TRBV10-2 with TRBJ2-7; D not resolved. This sequence was found in a woman aged 25 to 39 with COVID-19, enrolled during active disease. Material for sequencing was peripheral blood. Here the CDR3 reads CASSGNYEQYF. CDR3 DNA: TGCGCCAGCAGTGGTAACTACGAGCAGTACTTC.